This T cell receptor beta chain stems from a study of blood T cell repertoires in COVID-19. The CDR3 totals 15 residues. Trimming shortened V by 5 bases and J by 3 bases, and 16 bases separated the two germline ends. Germline lookup yields CDR1 MDHEN and CDR2 SYDVKM. Authors' methods: Counts of nucleated cells, estimated from reference gene primer amplification, were obtained. Clones were read by immunoSEQ multiplex PCR, and TCRdb kept only the in-frame ones, dropping some. The V and J calls and clone size are taken from that table; D and trimming were inferred from the DNA. The repertoire has 200,000 or so clones, around four fifths of them found once; the top ten carry about 6.9%.

The sequence was collected from a human donor with acute or convalescent COVID-19. The donor label of this sample is uncertain. Sequenced material: peripheral blood. The rearrangement joins TRBV28 to TRBJ1-1; D call uncertain. CDR3 region: CASSTAGNFDTEAFF. CDR3 DNA sequence: TGTGCCAGCAGTACTGCGGGGAATTTTGACACTGAAGCTTTCTTT.